Given below is one TCR beta chain in context. Antigen specificity is unknown. Assay used: immunoSEQ multiplex PCR; TCRdb lists only in-frame clones, some missing. This sample yields 75,000 or so clones, of which approximately 82% are seen a single time; 1.3% to 1.5% belongs to the top ten. These data come from a study of lymphopenia after photon versus proton radiotherapy. Study-wide points: After lymphocyte nadir, photon-treated repertoires showed oligoclonal expansion, especially CD8+ Temra. Post-nadir TCR diversity decline inversely tracked overall survival among those who died.

V lost 3 bases, J lost 0 bases, and 12 bases lay in between. This CDR3 comprises 15 residues. Germline CDR1 LNHDA, CDR2 SQIVND (reference sequence). The chain links TRBV19 to TRBJ2-7, with D perhaps TRBD2 (5 bases). The clonotype originates from a man aged 60-69 years with pancreatic cancer. The specimen comprised peripheral blood, sampled from a patient treated with proton-based radiotherapy. CDR3 residues: CASSIQLGSSYEQYF. The CDR3 DNA reads as TGTGCCAGTAGTATCCAACTAGGGAGCTCCTACGAGCAGTACTTC.